This T cell receptor (beta chain) came from a study of blood T cell repertoires in COVID-19. In the study overall: COVID-19 samples, acute and convalescent, were from the United States, Italy and Spain. From T cells, B-cell-depleted T cells, or PBMCs came the material, which was cDNA or gDNA.

Germline assignment: CDR1 SGHTA and CDR2 FQGNSA. The V and J ends lost 0 bases and 7 bases respectively, with 10 bases between them. The CDR3 spans 13 residues. Authors' processing steps: Estimates of nucleated cell counts were drawn from the amplification of reference gene primers. The assay was immunoSEQ multiplex PCR, and TCRdb's table has in-frame clones only and misses some. V, J and clone size are those of that table, while D and trimming were read from the DNA. This repertoire shows under 35,000 clones, about 89% found once; its top ten account for over 10%. The chain uses TRBV7-2 and TRBJ2-7, with D possibly TRBD2 on 5 matching bases. The sample consisted of peripheral blood. The sequence was collected from a man between 65 and 85 years old with active COVID-19. The CDR3, as DNA: TGTGCCAGCAGCTTAGCGGGAGTGATAGAGCAGTACTTC. Protein sequence: CASSLAGVIEQYF.